Reported below is one TCR beta chain. The clone's antigen remains unknown. Per-base quality was not reported, and no clone a single base away is much larger than it. The CDR3 covers 14 residues, taking in both the cysteine and the phenylalanine. Only the CDR3 portion is preserved as DNA: 42 bases, with reading frame beginning at the first base. At the junction V is shortened by 2 bases and J by 3 bases, with 11 bases in between. The germline V gene (reference sequence) supplies CDR1 MNHEY and CDR2 SMNVEV. This record comes from a study of OX40 agonist ivuxolimab in advanced cancers. For the study in its entirety: Ivuxolimab was a fully human IgG2 agonistic monoclonal antibody targeting the costimulatory receptor OX40 (CD134). Intravenous ivuxolimab was administered to patients every 2 weeks at six dose levels: 0.01, 0.1, 0.3, 1.5, 3 and 10 mg/kg. Of the 50 or so patients in dose escalation, about 20 had hepatocellular carcinoma, roughly 15 had melanoma, 9 had renal cell carcinoma and 9 had head and neck cancer. A male proportion of 82.7% and a mean age of 60 years, ranging from roughly 23 to 85, were recorded for the dose-escalation cohort. Prior anti-PD-1, anti-PD-L1 or anti-CTLA-4 therapy was permitted, and 30% to 50% of dose-escalation patients had received checkpoint inhibitors. Partial responses were achieved by three dose-escalation patients, of whom one had hepatocellular carcinoma and two had cutaneous melanoma. Peripheral TCRbeta sequencing was intended to test whether TCR sequence diversity was altered and clonal T-cell expansion was caused by ivuxolimab. The monotherapy dose-escalation portion (N = 52 patients) of the phase I ivuxolimab trial is reported in the paper.

The investigation overall reported the following: At doses of 0.1 to 3.0 mg/kg, clonal expansion of both CD4+ and CD8+ T cells in blood was seen between baseline and week 6. After ivuxolimab, CD8+ T cells had more expanded clones than CD4+ T cells on average. In partial responders in the 0.1-3.0 mg/kg groups, normalized peripheral clonal expansion was found to be among the lowest, especially among CD8+ T cells. Low levels of normalized T-cell clonal expansion were also shown by some nonresponding patients. Antigen specificity was not determined for the clonally expanded peripheral T cells.

Patients with autoimmune disease history or receiving systemic immunosuppression were excluded from the trial. Peripheral blood for TCR sequencing was drawn from every dose cohort at baseline, at cycle 4 day 1 and at cycle 7 day 1. Samples were obtained from an open-label, multicenter, first-in-human phase I dose-escalation trial of ivuxolimab. Adults with locally advanced or metastatic head and neck squamous cell, hepatocellular, melanoma or renal cell carcinoma were enrolled in the trial. Before TCR sequencing, CD4+ and CD8+ T cells were separately sorted from peripheral blood. For sequencing of the TCRbeta CDR3 region, genomic DNA was extracted from the sorted cells. The immunoSEQ Assay was used to sequence the TCRbeta CDR3 regions. Held by TCRdb, this immuneACCESS table contains in-frame sequences only and omits some clones. Under half of the omission traces to an unresolved V gene where checked; the cause of the rest is unknown. The sample includes over 95,000 clones, with around 85% observed a single time. The leading ten clones occupy 1.4% to 1.5% of the sample.

The material was CD4+ or CD8+ T cells sorted from blood, obtained in a trial of the OX40 agonist ivuxolimab. This TCR derives from an adult with an advanced solid tumor such as melanoma, head and neck, liver or kidney cancer. Here the chain combines TRBV27 and TRBJ2-7; the D gene is perhaps TRBD1 or TRBD2, as each covers 6 bases. Here the CDR3 is given as CASSLGRGGYEQYF. The nucleotide sequence is given as TGTGCCAGCAGTTTAGGCAGGGGAGGCTACGAGCAGTACTTC.